This T cell receptor (beta chain) was profiled in a study of OX40 agonist ivuxolimab in advanced cancers. About the research overall: Ivuxolimab, an agonist antibody against OX40 (CD134), was given to patients.

Clones were sequenced by immunoSEQ multiplex PCR, and TCRdb holds only the in-frame ones, with some missing. The repertoire holds tens of thousands of clones, with 89% as singletons. Findings and caveats of the study: Antigen specificity remained undetermined for the expanded peripheral T cells. Expanded clones belonging to CD8+ T cells outnumbered, on average, those of CD4+. Among the nonresponders, some also had low normalized T-cell clonal expansion.

Between the trimmed V and J ends, which lost 2 bases and 3 bases, there was a span of 14 bases. The CDR3 totals 15 residues. The germline CDR1 and CDR2 sequences are MNHEY and SVGAGI. A note on this clone: The antigen is undetermined.

The receptor was isolated from an adult with an advanced solid tumor such as melanoma, head and neck, liver or kidney cancer. The specimen was CD4+ or CD8+ T cells sorted from blood, collected in a trial of the OX40 agonist ivuxolimab. The chain joins TRBV6-5 to TRBJ2-7; a weak D match, TRBD1 (5 bases). The CDR3 DNA sequence: TGTGCCAGCAGTTACCCGCCAGGGTGGGACTACGAGCAGTACTTC. It codes for CASSYPPGWDYEQYF.